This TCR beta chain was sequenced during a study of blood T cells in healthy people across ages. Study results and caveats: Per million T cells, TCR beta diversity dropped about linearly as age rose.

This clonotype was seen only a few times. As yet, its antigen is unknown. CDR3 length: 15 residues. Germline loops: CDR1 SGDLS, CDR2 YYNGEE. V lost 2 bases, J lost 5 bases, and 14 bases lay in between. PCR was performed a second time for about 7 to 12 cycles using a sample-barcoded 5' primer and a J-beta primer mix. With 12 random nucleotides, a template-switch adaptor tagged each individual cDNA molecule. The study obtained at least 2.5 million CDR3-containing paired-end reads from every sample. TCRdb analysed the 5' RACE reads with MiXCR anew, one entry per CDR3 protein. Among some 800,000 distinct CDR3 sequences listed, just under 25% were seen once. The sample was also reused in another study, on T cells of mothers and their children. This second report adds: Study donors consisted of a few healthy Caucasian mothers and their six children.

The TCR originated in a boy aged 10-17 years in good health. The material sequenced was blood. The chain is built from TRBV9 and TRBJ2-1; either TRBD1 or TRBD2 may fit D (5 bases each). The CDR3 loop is CASSVVSGPDNEQFF. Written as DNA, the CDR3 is TGTGCCAGCAGCGTGGTGTCGGGACCAGACAATGAGCAGTTCTTC.